Below, 17 T cell receptor beta chains from the same sample are listed, as sequenced in a study of CD8 T cells in ankylosing spondylitis. Overall study results and limits: Apparently characteristic of ankylosing spondylitis blood was a TCR beta motif (roughly eight highly homologous variants).

What these receptors recognize is not known. TCRdb reprocessed the 5' RACE reads with MiXCR, giving one entry per CDR3 protein. In the table there are around 770,000 distinct CDR3 sequences, roughly 19% of which are singletons. Material for sequencing was blood, either unsorted or a sorted T cell fraction (not recorded which). The receptors come from a male donor with ankylosing spondylitis.

The CDR3 DNA reads as TGCAGCGTTGATGGGGGGTATCCGACCTACGAGCAGTACTTC. Amino acid sequence: CSVDGGYPTYEQYF. This rearrangement joins TRBV29-1 to TRBJ2-7; D is possibly TRBD2 (6 bases). Between the trimmed V and J ends, which lost 3 bases and 2 bases, there was a span of 14 bases. There are 14 residues in the CDR3. Germline V lookup: CDR1 SQVTM, CDR2 ANQGSEA.

This clonotype was picked up a small number of times. The rearrangement links TRBV5-1 to TRBJ2-7; D may correspond to TRBD1 or TRBD2 (5 bases each). The CDR3 covers 14 residues. V was trimmed by 2 bases and J by 6 bases, leaving 15 bases between them. The germline V gene encodes CDR1 SGHRS and CDR2 YFSETQ. In DNA, the CDR3 is TGCGCCAGCAGCTTTCGGGACGGGTCGGGCGAGCAGTACTTC. Amino acid sequence: CASSFRDGSGEQYF.

This clonotype appeared a few times. The chain employs TRBV20-1 and TRBJ2-1; D not resolved. Germline V gene data show CDR1 as DFQATT and CDR2 as SNEGSKA (reference sequence). This CDR3 contains 11 residues. The V gene lost 5 bases and the J gene lost 6 bases, with 8 bases spanning the gap. CDR3 DNA: TGCAGTGCTGAGAAGTCCAATGAGCAGTTCTTC. Its translation: CSAEKSNEQFF.

This clonotype was observed a few times. The rearrangement joins TRBV5-1 to TRBJ2-3; 9 bases agree with TRBD2. Trimming took 2 bases from V and 1 from J; bases not matched to a gene: 11. This CDR3 has 18 residues. The germline gives CDR1 SGHRS, CDR2 YFSETQ. As DNA, the CDR3 is TGCGCCAGCAGCTTAACTAGCGGGTCTATGCTCGGCACAGATACGCAGTATTTT. It translates to CASSLTSGSMLGTDTQYF.

This clonotype has a handful of counts. The J gene is TRBJ2-7, the V gene TRBV20-1; 7 bases agree with TRBD2. The germline V gene has CDR1 DFQATT and CDR2 SNEGSKA (reference sequence). The CDR3 runs 13 residues. J lost 2 bases, V lost 2 bases, and 3 bases had no gene match. CDR3 nucleotide sequence: TGCAGTGCTAGACGGGACTACCCCTACGAGCAGTACTTC. Translating gives CSARRDYPYEQYF.

This clonotype was detected only a few times. This chain uses TRBV12-3 or TRBV12-4 with TRBJ1-3; 8 nucleotides agree with TRBD1. This CDR3 contains 15 residues. Germline trimming cut 5 bases from V and 14 bases from J; bases unmatched to any gene: 17. The CDR3 sequence: CASSPRNRGRTDLYF. The CDR3 DNA sequence: TGTGCCAGCAGTCCGCGGAACAGGGGGAGGACCGACCTATATTTT.

This clonotype came up many times. The chain has TRBV11-2 and TRBJ1-1, with 7 bases that match TRBD1. Germline assignment: CDR1 SGHAT and CDR2 FQNNGV. The junction had 17 bases not matched to a gene; V was cut back by 8 bases and J by 2 bases. CDR3 length: 17 amino acids. The CDR3 reads CASLGGRLNPDNTEAFF. CDR3 bases: TGTGCCAGCCTAGGGGGCAGACTCAATCCGGACAACACTGAAGCTTTCTTT.

The chain has TRBV15 and TRBJ2-5, with 8 nucleotides matching TRBD1. Trimming took 1 base from V and 7 from J; bases not matched to a gene: 5. CDR3 length equals 14 residues. CDR1 and CDR2 (germline): LNHNV, YYDKDF (reference sequence). CDR3 region: CATSRGQGTGTQYF. Here the CDR3 DNA reads TGTGCCACCAGCAGAGGACAGGGGACGGGGACCCAGTACTTC.

This rearrangement joins TRBV24-1 to TRBJ2-7; D not certain. This CDR3 has 12 amino acids. Germline V gene lookup returns CDR1 KGHDR and CDR2 SFDVKD. Trimming stripped 0 bases from V and 10 bases from J, with 9 bases between. As DNA, the CDR3 is TGTGCCACCAGTGATTTGGGTGGCAGCCAGTACTTC. Translating gives CATSDLGGSQYF.

The V gene is TRBV7-9, the J gene TRBJ1-1, with D possibly TRBD1 on 6 matching bases. V dropped 6 bases and J dropped 3 bases, with 8 bases sitting between them. The germline V gene has CDR1 SEHNR and CDR2 FQNEAQ (reference sequence). This CDR3 comprises 12 residues. This CDR3 is CASRTGYTEAFF. The CDR3 DNA reads as TGTGCCAGCAGAACAGGGTACACTGAAGCTTTCTTT.

The chain combines TRBV7-6 with TRBJ1-1; D ambiguous. The CDR3 is 14 residues long. The germline V and J ends were trimmed by 2 bases and 2 bases, with 9 bases remaining between them. Germline V gives CDR1 SGHVS, CDR2 FNYEAQ. CDR3 DNA sequence: TGTGCCAGCAGCTTAACAGAGTCCAACACTGAAGCTTTCTTT. It translates to CASSLTESNTEAFF.

This clonotype was observed a few times. V and J are TRBV24-1 and TRBJ1-2, with D hard to call. Germline CDR1 KGHDR, CDR2 SFDVKD. The germline V and J ends were trimmed by 4 bases and 8 bases, with 7 bases remaining between them. The CDR3 sequence is 11 residues long. CDR3 loop: CATSDYTGYTF. CDR3 DNA: TGTGCCACCAGTGACTATACGGGCTACACCTTC.

This clonotype appeared a few times. The chain employs TRBV28 and TRBJ2-4; D is perhaps TRBD2 (5 bases). V lost 8 bases, J lost 0 bases, and 14 bases lay in between. CDR3 size: 15 residues. Germline CDR1 and CDR2: MDHEN and SYDVKM. CDR3 coding DNA: TGTGCCAGCCTCCGGGGATCGCGAGCCAAAAACATTCAGTACTTC. It translates to CASLRGSRAKNIQYF.

This chain uses TRBV7-9 with TRBJ2-5; tentative D call: TRBD1 (5 bases). CDR3 size: 14 residues. Germline V CDR1 and CDR2: SEHNR, FQNEAQ (reference sequence). The V and J ends lost 3 bases and 0 bases respectively, with 8 bases between them. CDR3 nucleotides: TGTGCCAGCAGCTTGGGGCCGTACCAAGAGACCCAGTACTTC. Translated, it gives CASSLGPYQETQYF.

The J gene is TRBJ2-3, the V gene TRBV7-9; D is unresolved. V was shortened by 3 bases and J by 0 bases, with 10 bases between the two germline ends. The CDR3 is 15 residues long. The germline V gene has CDR1 SEHNR and CDR2 FQNEAQ (reference sequence). CDR3 in amino acids: CASSFWEGSTDTQYF. In DNA form, the CDR3 reads TGTGCCAGCAGCTTTTGGGAAGGTAGCACAGATACGCAGTATTTT.

There are a few counts of this clonotype. The rearrangement uses TRBV4-1 and TRBJ2-2; 9 bases align to TRBD2. V was clipped by 4 bases and J by 0 bases; unmatched bases: 6. Germline V gene data show CDR1 as MGHRA and CDR2 as YSYEKL. The CDR3 totals 17 residues. This CDR3 reads CASSPGLAVTNTGELFF. DNA for the CDR3: TGCGCCAGCAGCCCGGGACTAGCAGTTACGAACACCGGGGAGCTGTTTTTT.

This clonotype occurred a few times. The chain joins TRBV7-2 to TRBJ2-1, with 10 bases matching TRBD2. Germline V CDR1 and CDR2: SGHTA, FQGNSA. With V trimmed by 3 bases and J by 9 bases, 8 bases remained unmatched. The CDR3 covers 15 residues. For the CDR3, the DNA is TGTGCCAGCAGCTTCGTAGCGGGGGGACTTGGTGAGCAGTTCTTC. This codes for CASSFVAGGLGEQFF.